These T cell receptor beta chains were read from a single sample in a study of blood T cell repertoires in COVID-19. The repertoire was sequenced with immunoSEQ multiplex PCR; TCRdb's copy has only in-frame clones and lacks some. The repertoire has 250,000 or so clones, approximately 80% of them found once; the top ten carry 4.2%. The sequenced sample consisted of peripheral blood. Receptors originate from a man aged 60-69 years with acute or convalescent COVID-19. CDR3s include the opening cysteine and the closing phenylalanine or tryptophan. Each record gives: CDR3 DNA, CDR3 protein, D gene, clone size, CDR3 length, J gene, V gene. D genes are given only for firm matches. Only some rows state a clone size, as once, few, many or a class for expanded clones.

CDR3nt: TGTGCCAGCGGCATACAGGACACCGGGGAGCTGTTTTTT; CDR3aa: CASGIQDTGELFF; d_gene: .; abundance: .; len: 13; j_gene: TRBJ2-2; v_gene: TRBV9
CDR3nt: TGTGCCAGCAGCAAGAGGCAGGGGGCAAAGATGCGCACAGATACGCAGTATTTT; CDR3aa: CASSKRQGAKMRTDTQYF; d_gene: .; abundance: .; len: 18; j_gene: TRBJ2-3; v_gene: TRBV21-1
CDR3nt: TGTGCCAGCTCACCACGGCAGGGATTGAATGGCTACACCTTC; CDR3aa: CASSPRQGLNGYTF; d_gene: .; abundance: .; len: 14; j_gene: TRBJ1-2; v_gene: TRBV18
CDR3nt: TGTGCCAGCACCAGCCGCGGAGCTTTCTTT; CDR3aa: CASTSRGAFF; d_gene: .; abundance: .; len: 10; j_gene: TRBJ1-1; v_gene: TRBV6-4
CDR3nt: TGTGCCAGCAGTTGGGTAGCGGGTCACTACGAGCAGTACTTC; CDR3aa: CASSWVAGHYEQYF; d_gene: TRBD2; abundance: .; len: 14; j_gene: TRBJ2-7; v_gene: TRBV28
CDR3nt: TGTGCCAGCAACCCCGGGACAGAAGGAGAGACCCAGTACTTC; CDR3aa: CASNPGTEGETQYF; d_gene: TRBD1; abundance: .; len: 14; j_gene: TRBJ2-5; v_gene: TRBV6-5
CDR3nt: TGTGCCAGCAGCCAAGATTACAGAAACGAGCAGTACTTC; CDR3aa: CASSQDYRNEQYF; d_gene: .; abundance: few; len: 13; j_gene: TRBJ2-7; v_gene: TRBV3-1/TRBV3-2
CDR3nt: TGTGCCAGCAGTGAAGACCAGGGCAGGGGTGGCTACACCTTC; CDR3aa: CASSEDQGRGGYTF; d_gene: .; abundance: few; len: 14; j_gene: TRBJ1-2; v_gene: TRBV6-1
CDR3nt: TGTGCCAGCAGCTCCCAACGCAGGGGATATAATTCACCCCTCCACTTT; CDR3aa: CASSSQRRGYNSPLHF; d_gene: .; abundance: few; len: 16; j_gene: TRBJ1-6; v_gene: TRBV11-2
CDR3nt: TGTGCCAGCAGTTTATGGGGCGATACGCAGTATTTT; CDR3aa: CASSLWGDTQYF; d_gene: .; abundance: .; len: 12; j_gene: TRBJ2-3; v_gene: TRBV28
CDR3nt: TGTGCCAGCAGCCCACGGGACAGGGGGCGCGATGGCTACACCTTC; CDR3aa: CASSPRDRGRDGYTF; d_gene: TRBD1; abundance: .; len: 15; j_gene: TRBJ1-2; v_gene: TRBV11-2
CDR3nt: TGTGCCAGCAGCTTAGGACTTTACCAAGAGACCCAGTACTTC; CDR3aa: CASSLGLYQETQYF; d_gene: .; abundance: .; len: 14; j_gene: TRBJ2-5; v_gene: TRBV11-2
CDR3nt: TGTGCCAGCAGCGCGGACAGGGCGGGTCCAACAGATACGCAGTATTTT; CDR3aa: CASSADRAGPTDTQYF; d_gene: TRBD1; abundance: .; len: 16; j_gene: TRBJ2-3; v_gene: TRBV9
CDR3nt: TGTGCCAGCAGCGTAGGAGACAGGGGGCGCCGAAACGTAGGTACGCAGTATTTT; CDR3aa: CASSVGDRGRRNVGTQYF; d_gene: TRBD1; abundance: .; len: 18; j_gene: TRBJ2-3; v_gene: TRBV9
CDR3nt: TGTGCCAGCAGCCCTGGACAGGGGGCTCATTATGGCTACACCTTC; CDR3aa: CASSPGQGAHYGYTF; d_gene: TRBD1; abundance: .; len: 15; j_gene: TRBJ1-2; v_gene: TRBV7-9
CDR3nt: TGTGCCAGCAGTTTAGGACTAGCGGGAGCCTCAGATACGCAGTATTTT; CDR3aa: CASSLGLAGASDTQYF; d_gene: TRBD2; abundance: .; len: 16; j_gene: TRBJ2-3; v_gene: TRBV28
CDR3nt: TGTGCCAGCCAACAGGGGTTTAATGAAAAACTGTTTTTT; CDR3aa: CASQQGFNEKLFF; d_gene: TRBD1; abundance: .; len: 13; j_gene: TRBJ1-4; v_gene: TRBV27
CDR3nt: TGCGCCAGCAGTGGGGGAGGGCAGGGCTGCAATGAGCAGTTCTTC; CDR3aa: CASSGGGQGCNEQFF; d_gene: TRBD2; abundance: once; len: 15; j_gene: TRBJ2-1; v_gene: TRBV10-1
CDR3nt: TGTGCCAGCCGGCTCCGTGAGACAGGGAGGTTGTCAAAACTGTTTTTT; CDR3aa: CASRLRETGRLSKLFF; d_gene: TRBD1; abundance: .; len: 16; j_gene: TRBJ1-4; v_gene: TRBV2
CDR3nt: TGCAGTGCTGGTGGACAGGGAGTTTCACCCCTCCACTTT; CDR3aa: CSAGGQGVSPLHF; d_gene: TRBD1; abundance: .; len: 13; j_gene: TRBJ1-6; v_gene: TRBV20-1
CDR3nt: TGTGCCAGCAGCCAACAGGGGGCGGGTAATGAAAAACTGTTTTTT; CDR3aa: CASSQQGAGNEKLFF; d_gene: TRBD1; abundance: .; len: 15; j_gene: TRBJ1-4; v_gene: TRBV3-1/TRBV3-2
CDR3nt: TGCGCCAGCAGCTCCGGGGGGAGTAGCAATCAGCCCCAGCATTTT; CDR3aa: CASSSGGSSNQPQHF; d_gene: .; abundance: .; len: 15; j_gene: TRBJ1-5; v_gene: TRBV5-1
CDR3nt: TGTGCCAGCAGTGGGAGGAACACTGAAGCTTTCTTT; CDR3aa: CASSGRNTEAFF; d_gene: .; abundance: .; len: 12; j_gene: TRBJ1-1; v_gene: TRBV6-2/TRBV6-3
CDR3nt: TGTGCCAGCAGTTTGTGGGAGAACTATGGCTACACCTTC; CDR3aa: CASSLWENYGYTF; d_gene: .; abundance: .; len: 13; j_gene: TRBJ1-2; v_gene: TRBV28
CDR3nt: TGCAGTGCGACTAGCGGGTTCGAGCAGTACTTC; CDR3aa: CSATSGFEQYF; d_gene: TRBD2; abundance: .; len: 11; j_gene: TRBJ2-7; v_gene: TRBV20-1
CDR3nt: TGTGCCAGCAGTCTGGGGGGATGGTACTCTGGGGCCAACGTCCTGACTTTC; CDR3aa: CASSLGGWYSGANVLTF; d_gene: .; abundance: .; len: 17; j_gene: TRBJ2-6; v_gene: TRBV27
CDR3nt: TGTGCCAGCAGCGGAACGACAGGGTCTCTTGGCTACACCTTC; CDR3aa: CASSGTTGSLGYTF; d_gene: TRBD1; abundance: .; len: 14; j_gene: TRBJ1-2; v_gene: TRBV3-1/TRBV3-2
CDR3nt: TGTGCCAGCAGTTTCCGGGGACTAGCCCCCAAAAACATTCAGTACTTC; CDR3aa: CASSFRGLAPKNIQYF; d_gene: TRBD2; abundance: .; len: 16; j_gene: TRBJ2-4; v_gene: TRBV27
CDR3nt: TGTGCCAGCAGCCAATCAAGCAGGGTAGGTCCTGAAGCTTTCTTT; CDR3aa: CASSQSSRVGPEAFF; d_gene: .; abundance: many; len: 15; j_gene: TRBJ1-1; v_gene: TRBV16
CDR3nt: TGTGCCAGCAGCCCTGGACTAGCGGGAGAGGGGGCCTACAATGAGCAGTTCTTC; CDR3aa: CASSPGLAGEGAYNEQFF; d_gene: TRBD2; abundance: .; len: 18; j_gene: TRBJ2-1; v_gene: TRBV7-6
CDR3nt: TGTGCCATCAGTGATTCTAGCACAGATACGCAGTATTTT; CDR3aa: CAISDSSTDTQYF; d_gene: .; abundance: .; len: 13; j_gene: TRBJ2-3; v_gene: TRBV10-3
CDR3nt: TGTGCCAGCAGTGAATCTAGCGGGAGTTTGTACGAGCAGTACTTC; CDR3aa: CASSESSGSLYEQYF; d_gene: TRBD2; abundance: .; len: 15; j_gene: TRBJ2-7; v_gene: TRBV2
CDR3nt: TGCGCCAGCAGAAGACAGGCAAGCACCTACGAGCAGTACTTC; CDR3aa: CASRRQASTYEQYF; d_gene: .; abundance: .; len: 14; j_gene: TRBJ2-7; v_gene: TRBV5-1
CDR3nt: TGTGCCAGCAGTCGTGGGGGGGGTGGGAATGTGAACACTGAAGCTTTCTTT; CDR3aa: CASSRGGGGNVNTEAFF; d_gene: .; abundance: .; len: 17; j_gene: TRBJ1-1; v_gene: TRBV27
CDR3nt: TGTGCCATCAGTGAGTTTAGGGGGCACGGTGAAAAACTGTTTTTT; CDR3aa: CAISEFRGHGEKLFF; d_gene: TRBD1; abundance: .; len: 15; j_gene: TRBJ1-4; v_gene: TRBV10-3
CDR3nt: TGTGCCAGCAGCCCACGGGCGGGGAGCACAGATACGCAGTATTTT; CDR3aa: CASSPRAGSTDTQYF; d_gene: .; abundance: .; len: 15; j_gene: TRBJ2-3; v_gene: TRBV5-6
CDR3nt: TGTGCCTGGAGTGGCGGCTACGAGCAGTACTTC; CDR3aa: CAWSGGYEQYF; d_gene: .; abundance: few; len: 11; j_gene: TRBJ2-7; v_gene: TRBV30
CDR3nt: TGTGCCAGTAGTAACTCCGGGACTAGCGGGACGCCCCGATACCAGGTGCAGTTCTTC; CDR3aa: CASSNSGTSGTPRYQVQFF; d_gene: TRBD2; abundance: once; len: 19; j_gene: TRBJ2-1; v_gene: TRBV19
CDR3nt: TGTGCCAGCAGCCCTCGCGGGAGCTCCTACAATGAGCAGTTCTTC; CDR3aa: CASSPRGSSYNEQFF; d_gene: TRBD2; abundance: .; len: 15; j_gene: TRBJ2-1; v_gene: TRBV7-9
CDR3nt: TGTGCCAGTAAAGGGACAGGGGGGAATCAGCCCCAGCATTTT; CDR3aa: CASKGTGGNQPQHF; d_gene: TRBD1; abundance: .; len: 14; j_gene: TRBJ1-5; v_gene: TRBV19
CDR3nt: TGTGCCAGCAGCTTAAGAGGAGGTCGCACAGATACGCAGTATTTT; CDR3aa: CASSLRGGRTDTQYF; d_gene: .; abundance: .; len: 15; j_gene: TRBJ2-3; v_gene: TRBV11-3